Below, one T cell receptor beta chain is given with its context. Antigen: not known. Repertoires were generated with immunoSEQ multiplex PCR, while TCRdb's copy carries only in-frame clones and drops some. The sample lists 200,000 or so clones, roughly 79% occurring once. The data belong to a study of cytotoxic CD8 clonotypes in ibrutinib-treated CLL. For the study at large: The study included 11 to 12 relapsed/refractory and 15 treatment-naive patients; about 17 had IGHV unmutated disease. Whole-study results and caveats: At the start, clonality exceeded age-matched healthy donors and followed circulating CD8+ T-cell counts.

This CDR3 contains 16 residues. With 6 bases clipped from V and 5 bases from J, the junction kept 7 bases outside the gene matches. The germline CDR1 and CDR2 sequences are SQVTM and ANQGSEA. This TCR derives from a human donor with chronic lymphocytic leukemia. The specimen comprised PBMCs, sampled after 12 months of ibrutinib treatment. The chain carries TRBV29-1 and TRBJ2-2; TRBD2 agrees at 15 bases. The CDR3 DNA reads TGCAGCGTCGCCGGGACTAGCGGGGGGCTGACCGGGGAGCTGTTTTTT. Translating gives CSVAGTSGGLTGELFF.